This TCR beta chain was found in a study of siplizumab effects on memory and regulatory T cells. Study-level results: The study found that mappable alloreactive CD4+ clones averaged around 69% Treg-derived with siplizumab and around 25% in controls. Poor capture below about 10^-5 frequency left most alloreactive clones unmapped to unstimulated subsets. Proliferating siplizumab-cultured Tregs lacked confirmed suppressive function. Sequences that were alloreactive and traceable to unstimulated CD4+ memory cells were significantly reduced by siplizumab.

Note on this clone: Its specificity is unknown.

Clones were read by immunoSEQ multiplex PCR, and TCRdb kept only the in-frame ones, dropping some. The sample records some 120,000 clones, just over 90% being singletons. The source material was non-Treg CD4+ T cells sorted from blood. This sequence originates from a human donor in good health.

The DNA of the CDR3 is TGTGCCAGCAGCGTACAGGGTCTCAATGAAAAACTGTTTTTT. It codes for CASSVQGLNEKLFF. The V and J genes are TRBV11-2 and TRBJ1-4; D is perhaps TRBD1 (6 bases). This CDR3 has 14 amino acids. V lost 5 bases, J lost 5 bases, and 12 bases lay in between. The germline CDR1 and CDR2 sequences are SGHAT and FQNNGV.